The 12 T cell receptor beta chains in this list originate from one sample, sequenced in a study of T cells in Graves' hyperthyroidism and ophthalmopathy. The source material, RNA transcripts, was used to amplify TCR beta CDR3 regions. Initially, a first-round RT-PCR of the TCR CDR3 employed the HTBI primer set. TCRdb called the multiplex PCR reads again in MiXCR, with one record for every CDR3 protein. There are 350,000 to 450,000 distinct CDR3 sequences in the sample; about 14% occur only once, and approximately 11% lies in the top ten. Sequenced: blood. Every receptor here comes from a woman aged 60-75 years with Graves' hyperthyroidism.

V gene TRBV19 combines with J gene TRBJ1-5; TRBD1 might be the D (5 bases). The length of the CDR3 is 15 residues. CDR1 is LNHDA and CDR2 is SQIVND in the germline V gene (reference sequence). V was shortened by 5 bases and J by 6 bases, with 17 bases between the two germline ends. This CDR3 is CASSGTRVVVQPQHF. The CDR3 region has the DNA TGTGCCAGTAGTGGTACCAGGGTTGTGGTTCAGCCCCAGCATTTT. Drawing the rest from reference TRBV19 and TRBJ1-5, the complete variable domain is DGGITQSPKYLFRKEGQNVTLSCEQNLNHDAMYWYRQDPGQGLRLIYYSQIVNDFQKGDIAEGYSVSREKKESFPLTVTSAQKNPTAFYLCASSGTRVVVQPQHFGDGTRLSIL.

This clonotype came up a few times. V usage is TRBV6-2 or TRBV6-3 and J usage is TRBJ2-7; D is possibly TRBD2 (6 bases). Trimming removed 3 bases from V and 4 bases from J, with 13 bases in between. Germline values: CDR1 MNHEY, CDR2 SVGEGT. The CDR3 loop spans 14 amino acids. The CDR3 DNA follows: TGTGCCAGCAGTTATCGGGAGCTAGGGTACGAGCAGTACTTC. It yields the protein CASSYRELGYEQYF.

The sample holds many counts of this clonotype. The chain is built from TRBV15 and TRBJ2-7; 8 positions agree with TRBD1. With V trimmed by 5 bases and J by 2 bases, 2 bases remained unmatched. Germline CDR1 is LNHNV and CDR2 is YYDKDF (reference sequence). There are 13 residues in the CDR3. DNA of the CDR3: TGTGCCACCAGCGCGGACAGGGCCTACGAGCAGTACTTC. This sequence encodes CATSADRAYEQYF.

This clonotype was seen repeatedly, ten times or more. V usage is TRBV5-5 and J usage is TRBJ1-2; TRBD1 is a possible D gene (6 bases). In germline, CDR1 is SGHKS, CDR2 YYEKEE (reference sequence). The CDR3 length is 13 residues. The V end lost 4 bases, the J end lost 5 bases, and 12 bases lay between the germline ends. The CDR3 coding sequence is TGTGCCAGCAGCCGACTACAGGGTTATGGCTACACCTTC. Protein product: CASSRLQGYGYTF.

The gene calls are TRBV6-5 and TRBJ1-1, with 12 bases aligning to TRBD1. From germline, CDR1 is MNHEY and CDR2 SVGAGI. V was clipped by 4 bases and J by 5 bases; unmatched bases: 23. CDR3 length equals 21 residues. The CDR3 loop reads CASSSREGRAGDRGRWTEAFF. The CDR3 DNA follows: TGTGCCAGCAGTTCCCGGGAGGGCCGGGCCGGGGACAGGGGGCGATGGACTGAAGCTTTCTTT.

The chain has TRBV29-1 and TRBJ1-1; D call uncertain. This CDR3 is built from 13 residues. The V end was cut by 6 bases, the J end by 2 bases, with 13 bases between. CDR1 is SQVTM, CDR2 ANQGSEA, per germline. DNA for the CDR3: TGCAGCGTACTACCGGGAGGAAACACTGAAGCTTTCTTT. It codes for CSVLPGGNTEAFF.

Ten or more counts support this clonotype. The V call is TRBV28, the J call TRBJ1-4; D possibly corresponds to TRBD1 (6 bases). The CDR3 contains 14 residues. Germline-derived CDR1 and CDR2 are MDHEN and SYDVKM. Trimming shortened V by 5 bases and J by 4 bases, and 11 bases separated the two germline ends. The DNA of the CDR3 is TGTGCCAGCAGTCCCGGACAGCTTAATGAAAAACTGTTTTTT. Translation: CASSPGQLNEKLFF.

Many counts were recorded for this clonotype. The rearrangement uses TRBV18 and TRBJ1-1, with D perhaps TRBD1 (6 bases). The V gene lost 3 bases and the J gene lost 1 base, with 12 bases spanning the gap. The CDR3 consists of 15 residues. Germline assignment: CDR1 KGHSH and CDR2 LQKENI. The CDR3 nucleotides are TGTGCCAGCTCACCCCGGGACACATCGAACACTGAAGCTTTCTTT. This encodes CASSPRDTSNTEAFF. The variable domain in full, completed from reference TRBV18 and TRBJ1-1, reads NAGVMQNPRHLVRRRGQEARLRCSPMKGHSHVYWYRQLPEEGLKFMVYLQKENIIDESGMPKERFSAEFPKEGPSILRIQQVVRGDSAAYFCASSPRDTSNTEAFFGQGTRLTVV.

This clonotype has a count of ten or more. The V and J genes are TRBV10-3 and TRBJ2-7; 10 bases map to TRBD2. Trimming removed 3 bases from V and 0 bases from J; junction bases left unmatched: 5. The V gene's germline CDR1 is ENHRY and CDR2 SYGVKD. This CDR3 region has 16 residues. CDR3: CAISDHQRGGSYEQYF. CDR3 coding DNA: TGTGCCATCAGTGATCATCAGCGGGGGGGCTCCTACGAGCAGTACTTC.

In this sample, this clonotype turned up many times. This rearrangement joins TRBV2 to TRBJ2-7; the match to TRBD2 covers 9 bases. CDR3 length: 16 residues. The germline V gene has CDR1 SNHLY and CDR2 FYNNEI. After removal of 6 bases from V and 3 bases from J, the junction contained 12 bases not matched to a gene. The CDR3 protein is CASSFNSGTSSYEQYF. Here the CDR3 DNA reads TGTGCCAGCAGCTTCAACTCCGGGACTAGCAGCTACGAGCAGTACTTC.

This clonotype was detected many times. This rearrangement joins TRBV7-9 to TRBJ2-1, with TRBD1 as a possible D gene (5 bases). Per germline, CDR1 SEHNR and CDR2 FQNEAQ (reference sequence). This CDR3 has 14 residues. Trimming shortened V by 3 bases and J by 4 bases, and 10 bases separated the two germline ends. The CDR3 DNA is TGTGCCAGCAGCTTGGCAGGGTGGTACAATGAGCAGTTCTTC. Translated, it gives CASSLAGWYNEQFF.

This clonotype was recorded many times. V gene TRBV18 combines with J gene TRBJ2-1; 7 nucleotides match TRBD2. This CDR3 region has 16 residues. Germline CDR1 reads KGHSH; CDR2 reads LQKENI. Trimming at V came to 2 bases and at J to 3 bases, leaving 7 bases not matched to a gene. The CDR3 region has the DNA TGTGCCAGCTCACCAAGCGGGGCTAGCGGCTACAATGAGCAGTTCTTC. It encodes CASSPSGASGYNEQFF.